This TCR beta chain was observed in a study of T cells after yellow fever vaccination (dated by TCRdb to about 2019). About the full investigation: Libraries from fractions with low cell numbers were prepared with the SMART-Seq v4 Ultra Low Input RNA kit. Two healthy male donors, one aged 18 to 29 and one aged 30 to 40 years, were included in the cohort. Blood samples were taken at several timepoints before and after primary and secondary immunization, and bulk PBMC replicates and cell subsets were isolated. Bulk TCR alpha and beta repertoires were sequenced longitudinally to track T-cell clones before and after primary and booster YFV17D yellow fever vaccination.

TCR cDNA was synthesized by 5'RACE template switching, which introduced a universal primer site and unique molecular identifiers. cDNA synthesis was primed from both the TCR alpha and TCR beta constant segments. Library amplification involved two PCR steps, and the second step added sample barcodes and sequencing adapters. Sequencing of the libraries was done on either Illumina HiSeq 2500 (2x100 bp) or NovaSeq (2x150 bp). Per the original workflow: Reads were demultiplexed and collapsed into UMI consensus sequences with MIGEC, and V(D)J alignment was performed with MiXCR. Using edgeR on replicate PBMC samples, clonotypes were called vaccine-responding if FDR was below 0.01 and the log2 fold change was above 5 up to day 15. Bulk clonotypes were assigned CD4 or CD8 identity according to which sequenced CD4 or CD8 repertoire held them at higher abundance. TCRdb itself trimmed the public reads at Q25 with fastp, ran MiXCR and retained productive beta chains. Every distinct CDR3 protein forms one entry, paired with its most common genes and DNA. The V and J calls were determined by TCRdb, not by the authors. Counted in this sample were under 700,000 distinct CDR3 sequences; around 16% of them appeared once. Jointly, the top ten make up approximately 15% of the sample.

General conclusions and limits of the study: A small fraction of clonotypes appeared in both the CD4 and CD8 compartments, likely as a result of convergent recombination. The secondary T-cell response was weaker than the primary response but faster, peaking on day 5 instead of day 15. Computational filtering was needed because FACS-sorted repertoires could contain abundant contaminating clonotypes from the bulk population. Because only two donors were included in the study, the extent to which the findings can be generalized is limited. Most clones expanded after primary vaccination (around 97% of CD4 and roughly 90% of CD8) were re-detected after the booster, suggesting that broad memory maintenance occurred.

CDR1 and CDR2 (MNHEY, SVGEGT) derive from the germline V gene. Counted from cysteine to phenylalanine, this CDR3 has 11 amino acids. Only CDR3 DNA is held: 33 bases, read in frame from base 1. Trimming at the junction amounts to 4 bases on V and 8 bases on J, and the germline ends lie 8 bases apart. The meaning of the sample's treatment or condition label: live attenuated yellow fever vaccine strain. At each blood-draw timepoint, two biological replicates of bulk PBMCs were obtained. A standard Ficoll-Paque protocol was used to isolate PBMCs from peripheral blood. RNA was extracted with TriZol from bulk PBMCs, CD4 and CD8 fractions, and dextramer-positive and dextramer-negative fractions. Turning to this clonotype: What antigen it recognizes has not been identified. Base qualities are missing; no much larger clone stands one base away.

The V and J segments used are TRBV6-2 or TRBV6-3 and TRBJ1-2; the D gene is unclear. This TCR derives from a man aged 18 to 30 who received the YFV17D yellow fever vaccine. The specimen was PBMCs, collected 5 days after the first yellow fever vaccination. The nucleotides read TGTGCCAGCAGTTGGGCGAGGGGCTACACCTTC. Its protein is CASSWARGYTF.